The present entry profiles one T cell receptor beta chain with its context. What it binds is not known. This table comes from immunoSEQ multiplex PCR, and its TCRdb copy is limited to in-frame clones, with some not included. Of about 46,000 clones detected, approximately 90% appear once; the ten largest clones hold around 1.1%. This specimen comes from a study of T cell responses to AZD1222 COVID-19 vaccine. Trimming removed 4 bases from V and 3 bases from J; junction bases left unmatched: 10. CDR1 LGHDT and CDR2 YNNKEL come from the germline V gene (reference sequence). The CDR3 has 17 residues. Notes on the study in general: Just six people given AZD1222 tested seropositive at baseline. Sampled repertoires all dated from after the peak T cell response. Compared with day 0, the breadth and depth of the Spike-specific TCR repertoire rose significantly after two doses of AZD1222. As reported, nearly half of all spike-specific TCRs target variant regions that are unmutated.

J is TRBJ2-2 and V is TRBV3-1 (or the pseudogene TRBV3-2), with 8 nucleotides matching TRBD2. This TCR derives from an adult who received the AZD1222 COVID-19 vaccine. The sample in question was peripheral blood, obtained 28 days after the second AZD1222 dose. The DNA of the CDR3 is TGTGCCAGCAGCCCAGGGCCCAGCGGGAGTCACACCGGGGAGCTGTTTTTT. Protein sequence: CASSPGPSGSHTGELFF.